Reported below is one TCR beta chain. Its antigen remains unknown. This sample was taken from a study of CD8+ T cells in alopecia areata. RNA was extracted and reverse transcribed into cDNA as the sequencing template. The data were produced by immunoSEQ multiplex PCR, yet TCRdb's version contains in-frame clones alone and is incomplete. The sample has over 150,000 clones, 58% seen once. Overall study results and limits: Relative to normal scalp, lesional scalp, especially alopecia totalis/universalis, showed higher clonality.

Germline CDR1 and CDR2: SQVTM and ANQGSEA. This CDR3 comprises 12 residues. Trimming shortened V by 4 bases and J by 2 bases, and 8 bases separated the two germline ends. Specified treatment: oral pan-JAK inhibitor, 5-10 mg twice daily. PBMCs yielded sorted CD4+ and CD8+ T cells. The sequence was obtained from a human donor with alopecia areata. This specimen consisted of CD4+ T cells sorted from blood, obtained at week 24, from a patient treated with tofacitinib. The rearrangement joins TRBV29-1 to TRBJ1-1; D is unclear. CDR3 nucleotides: TGCAGCGTTGGGGCTGGAAACACTGAAGCTTTCTTT. It codes for CSVGAGNTEAFF.